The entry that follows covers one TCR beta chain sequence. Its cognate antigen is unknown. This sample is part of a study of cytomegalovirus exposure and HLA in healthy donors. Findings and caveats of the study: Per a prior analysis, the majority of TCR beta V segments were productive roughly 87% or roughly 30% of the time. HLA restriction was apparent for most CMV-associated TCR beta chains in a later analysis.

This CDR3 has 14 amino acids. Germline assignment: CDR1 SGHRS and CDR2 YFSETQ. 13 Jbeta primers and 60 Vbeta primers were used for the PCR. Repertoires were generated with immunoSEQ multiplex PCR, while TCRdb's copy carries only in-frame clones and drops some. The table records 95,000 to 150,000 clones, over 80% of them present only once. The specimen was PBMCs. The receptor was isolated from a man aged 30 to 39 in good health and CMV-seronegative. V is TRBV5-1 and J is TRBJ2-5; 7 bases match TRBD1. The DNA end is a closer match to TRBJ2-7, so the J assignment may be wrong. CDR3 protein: CASSLRQGSYEQYF. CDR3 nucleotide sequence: TGCGCCAGCAGCTTAAGACAGGGCTCCTACGAGCAGTACTTC.